The 12 T cell receptor beta chains below were found in one sample sequenced in a study of T cell responses to AZD1222 COVID-19 vaccine. The data were produced by immunoSEQ multiplex PCR, yet TCRdb's version contains in-frame clones alone and is incomplete. The sample has under 80,000 clones, about 87% seen once. The sample here was peripheral blood, taken on day 0 of AZD1222 vaccination. These receptor sequences come from an adult in good health.

The V call is TRBV3-1 (or the pseudogene TRBV3-2), the J call TRBJ1-2, with D perhaps matching TRBD1 (5 bases). Germline V gives CDR1 LGHDT, CDR2 YNNKEL (reference sequence). The CDR3 contains 13 residues. V dropped 5 bases and J dropped 2 bases, with 9 bases sitting between them. CDR3 amino acids: CASSNRGNYGYTF. DNA of the CDR3: TGTGCCAGCAGCAATCGGGGGAACTATGGCTACACCTTC.

This chain connects TRBV7-8 to TRBJ1-6; the D gene is possibly TRBD1 (6 bases). The germline gives CDR1 SGHVS, CDR2 FQNEAQ. V was pared by 0 bases and J by 7 bases, with 10 bases between. The length of the CDR3 is 15 residues. CDR3: CASSLAGHLNSPLHF. The CDR3 DNA reads as TGTGCCAGCAGCTTAGCGGGACACTTAAATTCACCCCTCCACTTT.

The rearrangement joins TRBV5-1 to TRBJ2-5; D is undetermined. CDR1 and CDR2 from the germline V gene are SGHRS and YFSETQ. Trimming cost V 4 bases and J 3 bases, with 13 bases left between them. The length of the CDR3 is 14 residues. In DNA, the CDR3 is TGCGCCAGCAGCCACGGGTCTAAGGAAGAGACCCAGTACTTC. It encodes CASSHGSKEETQYF.

J is TRBJ1-2 and V is TRBV6-5; D ambiguous. V was shortened by 0 bases and J by 2 bases, with 13 bases between the two germline ends. The CDR3 runs 16 residues. From germline, CDR1 is MNHEY and CDR2 SVGAGI. CDR3 in amino acids: CASSYSIGLGNYGYTF. As DNA, the CDR3 is TGTGCCAGCAGTTACTCGATAGGTTTGGGGAACTATGGCTACACCTTC.

The chain joins TRBV2 to TRBJ1-1; D is unresolved. The CDR3 sequence is 13 residues long. Trimming cost V 5 bases and J 3 bases, with 10 bases left between them. Germline V gives CDR1 SNHLY, CDR2 FYNNEI. The CDR3 DNA is TGTGCCAGCAGTTCATATCAGGACACTGAAGCTTTCTTT. Residues: CASSSYQDTEAFF.

The chain's CDR3 is CASSFPGQRNEAQYF. CDR3 nucleotide sequence: TGTGCCAGCAGCTTCCCGGGACAGAGGAACGAGGCCCAGTACTTC. J is TRBJ2-5 and V is TRBV7-9, with 7 bases identical to TRBD1. Germline loops: CDR1 SEHNR, CDR2 FQNEAQ (reference sequence). This CDR3 is 15 amino acids long. The J segment lost 9 bases and the V segment lost 3 bases, leaving 13 bases of the junction unmatched.

This chain connects TRBV5-5 to TRBJ1-5, with D uncertain. V gave up 0 bases and J gave up 4 bases, with 5 bases separating them. This CDR3 region has 13 residues. CDR1 and CDR2 (germline): SGHKS, YYEKEE (reference sequence). The CDR3 DNA is TGTGCCAGCAGCTTGGACGCTAATCAGCCCCAGCATTTT. This gives the protein CASSLDANQPQHF.

J is TRBJ2-1 and V is TRBV5-5; 10 bases are shared with TRBD1. In germline, CDR1 is SGHKS, CDR2 YYEKEE (reference sequence). The CDR3 extends over 16 amino acids. The V and J ends lost 0 bases and 9 bases, in that order; junction bases with no gene match: 9. In DNA form, the CDR3 reads TGTGCCAGCAGCTTGGTACTCGGACAGGGGGTCGGTGAGCAGTTCTTC. Amino acids: CASSLVLGQGVGEQFF.

The V gene is TRBV7-3, the J gene TRBJ2-3; D is unclear. Germline V lookup: CDR1 SGHTA, CDR2 FQGTGA. V lost 1 base to trimming and J lost 5 bases, with 7 bases between them. The CDR3 covers 13 residues. CDR3 region: CASSLREGDTQYF. CDR3 bases: TGTGCCAGCAGCTTAAGGGAAGGAGATACGCAGTATTTT.

The chain recombines TRBV5-4 with TRBJ2-6; 7 nucleotides line up with TRBD1. Germline values: CDR1 SGHNT, CDR2 YYREEE (reference sequence). This CDR3 is built from 15 residues. The J segment lost 3 bases and the V segment lost 5 bases, leaving 5 bases of the junction unmatched. The CDR3 nucleotides are TGTGCCAGCAGATCGGGACAGATTGGGGCCAACGTCCTGACTTTC. Its protein is CASRSGQIGANVLTF.

This rearrangement joins TRBV7-9 to TRBJ2-5, with TRBD2 identical over 9 bases. CDR1 is SEHNR and CDR2 is FQNEAQ in the germline V gene (reference sequence). The trim removed 7 bases at V and 1 base at J, leaving 10 bases unmatched. The CDR3 covers 16 residues. The CDR3, as DNA: TGTGCCAGCAACCCGCGTAGAGCGGGGGGCCAAGAGACCCAGTACTTC. It yields the protein CASNPRRAGGQETQYF.

V is TRBV9 and J is TRBJ1-1, with unresolved D. The CDR3 length is 15 residues. The ends were cut back, 2 bases at V and 1 base at J, with 12 bases in the middle. Germline V gives CDR1 SGDLS, CDR2 YYNGEE. CDR3 sequence reads: CASSVGSWKNTEAFF. DNA of the CDR3: TGTGCCAGCAGCGTCGGGTCGTGGAAGAACACTGAAGCTTTCTTT.